A single sample gave rise to the 22 T cell receptor beta chains below, sequenced in a study of blood T cell repertoires in COVID-19. Using immunoSEQ multiplex PCR, the repertoire was profiled, and TCRdb retains in-frame clones only, with some absent. Found here are fewer than 350,000 clones, 75% to 90% of them singletons; the top ten hold over 2%. Sequenced sample: peripheral blood. The receptors stem from a woman aged 30 to 39 who had recovered from COVID-19.

The rearrangement uses TRBV5-1 and TRBJ1-1, with 8 bases fitting TRBD1. The length of the CDR3 is 15 residues. From germline, CDR1 is SGHRS and CDR2 YFSETQ. V lost 4 bases to trimming and J lost 0 bases; unmatched junction nucleotides: 5. This CDR3 is CASSVSDRVNTEAFF. The CDR3 DNA is TGCGCCAGCAGCGTATCGGACAGGGTGAACACTGAAGCTTTCTTT.

The chain recombines TRBV19 with TRBJ2-1; 8 nucleotides match TRBD2. CDR1 is LNHDA, CDR2 SQIVND, per germline (reference sequence). CDR3 length: 14 amino acids. The V and J ends lost 2 bases and 9 bases, in that order; junction bases with no gene match: 6. CDR3 in amino acids: CASSIPGGLAEQFF. CDR3 nucleotides: TGTGCCAGTAGTATACCGGGAGGGCTTGCTGAGCAGTTCTTC.

Notes on this clone: A read error may produce the germline difference seen at one junction end. The chain joins TRBV7-7 to TRBJ1-4; D is unclear. The CDR3 contains 14 residues. Germline-derived CDR1 and CDR2 are SSHAT and FNYEAQ (reference sequence). CDR3 nucleotides: TGTGCTAGCAGTCAGGAGTTGGGGAGTGAAAAACTGTTTTTT. Amino acid sequence: CASSQELGSEKLFF.

This chain uses TRBV27 with TRBJ2-5, with D tentatively TRBD2 (6 bases). CDR3 length: 13 amino acids. The V gene lost 5 bases and the J gene lost 0 bases, with 7 bases spanning the gap. Per germline, CDR1 MNHEY and CDR2 SMNVEV (reference sequence). This chain's CDR3 is CASSRTNQETQYF. CDR3 coding DNA: TGTGCCAGCAGTCGGACTAACCAAGAGACCCAGTACTTC.

The chain recombines TRBV21-1 with TRBJ2-7; the D call of TRBD2 is as the table states it, not checked on the DNA. TRBV21-1 is a pseudogene locus. The CDR3 covers 14 residues. In DNA, the CDR3 is TGTGCCATCAAAGAGGGCGGGGCCTCCTACGAGCAGTACTTC. Translated: CAIKEGGASYEQYF.

The V and J genes are TRBV7-2 and TRBJ2-1; D may be TRBD2 (5 bases). CDR1 is SGHTA and CDR2 is FQGNSA in the germline V gene. With 2 bases removed from V and 7 bases from J, the gap between germline ends came to 21 bases. CDR3 length equals 17 residues. The CDR3 region has the DNA TGTGCCAGCAGCTTATTCCTCTCGCAAGATACGGGGAATGAGCAGTTCTTC. Protein product: CASSLFLSQDTGNEQFF.

J is TRBJ1-2 and V is TRBV7-2; 7 bases map to TRBD1. Germline loops: CDR1 SGHTA, CDR2 FQGNSA. CDR3 length: 14 residues. V trimming: 2 bases; J trimming: 7 bases; junction bases outside the gene matches: 7. CDR3 DNA sequence: TGTGCCAGCAGCTTAAGACAGGGTCTAATTGGCTACACCTTC. Its protein product is CASSLRQGLIGYTF.

The chain uses TRBV5-6 and TRBJ1-5; possible D gene TRBD1, 6 bases. CDR3 size: 15 residues. Trimming pared 0 bases from V and 4 bases from J, leaving 11 bases between. The germline V gene encodes CDR1 SGHDT and CDR2 YYEEEE. The CDR3 DNA sequence: TGTGCCAGCAGCTTGGGGGTAGGGGGTAATCAGCCCCAGCATTTT. It is translated as CASSLGVGGNQPQHF.

This clone was observed a single time. The chain carries TRBV27 and TRBJ2-7, with 7 bases fitting TRBD1. Germline values: CDR1 MNHEY, CDR2 SMNVEV (reference sequence). Trimming at V came to 6 bases and at J to 0 bases, leaving 8 bases not matched to a gene. CDR3 length equals 15 residues. In DNA form, the CDR3 reads TGTGCCAGCAGATCCGGGACAGCTTACTCCTACGAGCAGTACTTC. It translates to CASRSGTAYSYEQYF.

V gene TRBV6-5 combines with J gene TRBJ2-1, with TRBD2 identical over 7 bases. V dropped 2 bases and J dropped 4; count of bases not matched to a gene: 8. The CDR3 has 16 residues. Germline CDR1 is MNHEY and CDR2 is SVGAGI. CDR3: CASSYLSGMWYNEQFF. In DNA form, the CDR3 reads TGTGCCAGCAGTTACCTCAGCGGGATGTGGTACAATGAGCAGTTCTTC.

The rearrangement joins TRBV27 to TRBJ2-7; D not certain. V lost 5 bases to trimming and J lost 0 bases, with 8 bases between them. Germline lookup yields CDR1 MNHEY and CDR2 SMNVEV (reference sequence). The CDR3 covers 13 residues. The CDR3 region is CASSERNSYEQYF. The DNA for the CDR3 is TGTGCCAGCAGTGAGCGCAACTCCTACGAGCAGTACTTC.

The chain carries TRBV14 and TRBJ2-2; 7 bases match TRBD2. CDR1 SGHDN and CDR2 FVKESK come from the germline V gene. CDR3 size: 15 residues. V shed 7 bases, J shed 0 bases, and the junction held 5 bases outside the gene matches. The CDR3 spells CASKAGVSNTGELFF. In DNA, the CDR3 is TGTGCCAGCAAGGCGGGGGTATCGAACACCGGGGAGCTGTTTTTT.

This chain links TRBV5-4 with TRBJ1-2, with 7 bases lining up with TRBD1. The V gene end was trimmed by 5 bases and the J gene end by 4 bases; junction bases not matched to a gene: 5. Looked up from germline, CDR1 is SGHNT and CDR2 is YYREEE (reference sequence). This CDR3 contains 13 residues. The CDR3 DNA follows: TGTGCCAGCAGGCAGGGACAGATCTATGGCTACACCTTC. It is translated as CASRQGQIYGYTF.

The CDR3 here is CASSPPTGYGYTF. The CDR3 region has the DNA TGTGCCAGCAGCCCCCCGACAGGCTATGGCTACACCTTC. The chain recombines TRBV7-9 with TRBJ1-2, with TRBD1 as a possible D gene (6 bases). The germline gives CDR1 SEHNR, CDR2 FQNEAQ (reference sequence). This CDR3 comprises 13 residues. V lost 5 bases to trimming and J lost 4 bases, with 11 bases between them.

The chain employs TRBV7-2 and TRBJ1-3, with 9 bases aligning to TRBD1. V gave up 5 bases and J gave up 3 bases; unmatched junction bases: 8. The CDR3 is 16 amino acids. Germline V lookup: CDR1 SGHTA, CDR2 FQGNSA. The CDR3 loop is CASSPGGTGFGNTIYF. CDR3 nucleotides: TGTGCCAGCAGCCCAGGGGGGACAGGGTTTGGAAACACCATATATTTT.

This clone was counted once. The rearrangement uses TRBV6-5 and TRBJ1-5; 8 positions agree with TRBD1. The germline V gene encodes CDR1 MNHEY and CDR2 SVGAGI. The CDR3 is made up of 15 amino acids. V lost 4 bases, J lost 5 bases, and 7 bases stayed unmatched. CDR3 sequence: CASSSGTGLDQPQHF. CDR3 nucleotide sequence: TGTGCCAGCAGTTCCGGGACAGGTCTAGATCAGCCCCAGCATTTT.

This sequence joins TRBV29-1 and TRBJ2-3; 10 bases fit TRBD2. Germline V gene sequence: CDR1 SQVTM, CDR2 ANQGSEA. The ends lost 6 bases at V and 5 bases at J; junction bases unmatched: 11. CDR3 length: 15 residues. This chain's CDR3 is CSVAGTSAVGDTQYF. The CDR3 DNA is TGCAGCGTGGCCGGGACTAGCGCAGTAGGAGATACGCAGTATTTT.

The chain couples TRBV4-1 to TRBJ2-1; D is possibly TRBD1 (7 bases). Germline V gives CDR1 MGHRA, CDR2 YSYEKL. This CDR3 has 14 amino acids. Deletions cut 2 bases from V and 7 bases from J, with 12 bases between. CDR3 residues: CASSQQTGRNEQFF. Here the CDR3 DNA reads TGCGCCAGCAGCCAACAGACAGGGAGGAATGAGCAGTTCTTC.

This chain connects TRBV30 to TRBJ2-3, with D possibly matching TRBD2 (6 bases). The CDR3 has 13 amino acids. Trimming took off 2 bases at V and 5 bases at J, with 11 bases between the two ends. Per the germline V gene, CDR1 is GTSNPN and CDR2 is SVGIG (reference sequence). CDR3 DNA sequence: TGTGCCTGGAGTCTAACAGCGGGAGATACGCAGTATTTT. It codes for CAWSLTAGDTQYF.

The chain's CDR3 is CASSGLAGGRGETQYF. For the CDR3, the DNA is TGTGCCAGCAGCGGACTAGCGGGAGGACGAGGAGAGACCCAGTACTTC. This chain joins TRBV6-4 and TRBJ2-5, with 14 bases aligning to TRBD2. Unmatched junction bases numbered 7, after V lost 6 bases and J lost 4 bases. Germline V lookup: CDR1 MRHNA, CDR2 SNTAGT. The CDR3 sequence is 16 residues long.

The chain employs TRBV28 and TRBJ1-5; D remains unclear. Trimming pared 6 bases from V and 5 bases from J, leaving 14 bases between. The CDR3 totals 14 residues. Germline lookup yields CDR1 MDHEN and CDR2 SYDVKM. The CDR3 DNA follows: TGTGCCAGCAGGCAGAGGTGGGAGGATCAGCCCCAGCATTTT. As protein: CASRQRWEDQPQHF.

The rearrangement links TRBV10-2 to TRBJ1-2; D remains ambiguous. The CDR3 is made up of 12 amino acids. In germline, CDR1 is WSHSY, CDR2 SAAADI. Trimming left V 7 bases short and J 3 bases short, with 9 bases between. The CDR3 DNA reads as TGCGCCAGCATTGACGGGGACTATGGCTACACCTTC. Translated, it gives CASIDGDYGYTF.